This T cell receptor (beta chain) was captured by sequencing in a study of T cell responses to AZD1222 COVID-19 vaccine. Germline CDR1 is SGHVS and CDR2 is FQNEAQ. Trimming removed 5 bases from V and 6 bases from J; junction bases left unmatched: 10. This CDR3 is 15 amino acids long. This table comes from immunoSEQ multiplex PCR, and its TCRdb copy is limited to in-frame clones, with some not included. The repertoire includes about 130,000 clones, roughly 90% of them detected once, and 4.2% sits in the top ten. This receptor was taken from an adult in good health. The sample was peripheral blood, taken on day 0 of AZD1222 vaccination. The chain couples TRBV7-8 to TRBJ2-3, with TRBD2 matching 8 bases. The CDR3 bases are TGTGCCAGCAGCCGGGTCAGCGGGAGTGAGGATACGCAGTATTTT. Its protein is CASSRVSGSEDTQYF.